This T cell receptor beta chain was sequenced during a study of blood T cells in healthy people across ages. Study-wide results and caveats: From one million sequenced T cells, diversity estimates were lower bounds. It was not known whether donors were CMV positive (a possible confounder of expanded clonotype changes).

It was around 9 milliliters of peripheral blood that were drawn from each donor. Worth noting for this clonotype: Its target is unknown.

With a J-beta primer mix and a sample-barcoded 5' primer, a second PCR ran roughly 6 to 11 cycles. Via MiXCR, TCRdb re-called the 5' RACE reads, giving one row per CDR3 protein. The sample lists more than 1 million distinct CDR3 sequences, less than 50% seen once, with approximately 17% in the top ten. The sequencing sample was made of blood. The receptor's source is a woman aged 55-69 years in good health.

The CDR3 is CASSLGAGGLRGYTF. CDR3 coding DNA: TGTGCCAGCAGCTTAGGCGCGGGGGGGTTGAGGGGCTACACCTTC. The chain is built from TRBV7-2 and TRBJ1-2; weak D call: TRBD1 (5 bases). There are 15 residues in the CDR3. V dropped 1 base and J dropped 8 bases, with 17 bases sitting between them. Germline V CDR1 and CDR2: SGHTA, FQGNSA.